The TCR beta chain under discussion was sequenced for a study of T cell responses to AZD1222 COVID-19 vaccine. Study-level findings and limits: Most donors were white British, females outnumbered males, and clonal diversity was possibly underestimated. An increase in Spike-specific TCR breadth and depth was observed after two AZD1222 doses.

The V end was cut by 4 bases, the J end by 2 bases, with 8 bases between. The CDR3 runs to 14 residues. Germline-derived CDR1 and CDR2 are ENHRY and SYGVKD. A remark on this clone: Its antigen is not identified.

The table came from immunoSEQ multiplex PCR; TCRdb's copy has only in-frame clones and leaves some out. The data contain about 120,000 clones, 75% to 95% of them seen just once; the ten biggest clones take up 4% to 4.5%. The starting material was peripheral blood, obtained 28 days after the second dose of the MenACWY control vaccine. This TCR was recovered from an adult who received the MenACWY meningococcal vaccine as a control. This chain connects TRBV10-3 to TRBJ2-2; maybe TRBD2 (5 bases). CDR3 in amino acids: CAISAGDNTGELFF. In DNA, the CDR3 is TGTGCCATCAGTGCCGGGGATAACACCGGGGAGCTGTTTTTT.